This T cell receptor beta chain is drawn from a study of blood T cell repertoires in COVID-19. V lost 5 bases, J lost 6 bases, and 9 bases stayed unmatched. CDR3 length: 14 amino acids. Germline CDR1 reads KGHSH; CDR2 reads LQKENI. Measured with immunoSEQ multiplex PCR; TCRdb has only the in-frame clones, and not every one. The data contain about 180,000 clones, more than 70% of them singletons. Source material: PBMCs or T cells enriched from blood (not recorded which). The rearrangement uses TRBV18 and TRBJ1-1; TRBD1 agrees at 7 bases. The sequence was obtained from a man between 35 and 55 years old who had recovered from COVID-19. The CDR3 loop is CASSGQTGTAEAFF. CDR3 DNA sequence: TGTGCCAGCTCAGGTCAGACAGGGACGGCTGAAGCTTTCTTT.